The clone carrying this T cell receptor beta chain was seen only a few times. The data were taken from a study of PD-L1 blockade in urothelial cancer. Study as a whole: The patients' atezolizumab therapy, 1,200 mg intravenously every 3 weeks, started at some point between 2014 and 2016.

Trimming at V came to 4 bases and at J to 6 bases, leaving 10 bases not matched to a gene. CDR1 and CDR2 (germline): MDHEN, SYDVKM. This CDR3 spans 17 amino acids. Data came from immunoSEQ multiplex PCR; TCRdb stores just in-frame clones and leaves some out. The table records tens of thousands of clones, around 88% of them present only once. The clonotype comes from a man aged 50 to 59 with urothelial cancer. This material consisted of PBMCs, taken around atezolizumab (anti-PD-L1) treatment. The rearrangement joins TRBV28 to TRBJ2-5, with TRBD2 identical over 14 bases. The CDR3 DNA is TGTGCCAGCAGTTCCCCGTGGGGACTAGCGGGAGTAAAGACCCAGTACTTC. It is translated as CASSSPWGLAGVKTQYF.